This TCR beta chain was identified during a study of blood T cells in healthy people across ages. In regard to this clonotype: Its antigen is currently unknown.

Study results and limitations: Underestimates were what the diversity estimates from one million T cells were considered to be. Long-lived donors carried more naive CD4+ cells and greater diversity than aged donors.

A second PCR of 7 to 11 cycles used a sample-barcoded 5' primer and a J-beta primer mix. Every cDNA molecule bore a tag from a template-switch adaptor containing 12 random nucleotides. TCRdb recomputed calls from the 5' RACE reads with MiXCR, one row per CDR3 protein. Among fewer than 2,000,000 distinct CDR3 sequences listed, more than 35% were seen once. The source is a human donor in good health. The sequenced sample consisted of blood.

CDR3 coding DNA: TGTGCCAGCAGGGGGACCCGACCCAACAATGAGCAGTTCTTC. This encodes CASRGTRPNNEQFF. This chain connects TRBV2 to TRBJ2-1; perhaps D is TRBD1 or TRBD2 (5 bases each). V was clipped by 6 bases and J by 5 bases, with 14 bases between them. The CDR3 loop spans 14 amino acids. Germline CDR1 SNHLY, CDR2 FYNNEI.